This T cell receptor beta chain was identified in a study of neurological immune-mediated disorders. Ten or more counts support this clonotype. TCRdb fed the 5' RACE reads into MiXCR, producing one record per CDR3 protein. The sample has more than 15,000 distinct CDR3 sequences, about 2.6% seen once. Trimming took 0 bases from V and 2 from J, leaving 9 bases between them. The CDR3 runs to 15 residues. CDR1 and CDR2 from the germline V gene are SGHRS and YFSETQ. The source of this sequence is a woman aged 18-29 years with multiple sclerosis. The chain carries TRBV5-1 and TRBJ2-1, with D maybe TRBD1 (5 bases). The sample was PBMCs. DNA of the CDR3: TGCGCCAGCAGCTTGGGACAGAGCGCCTACAATGAGCAGTTCTTC. It yields the protein CASSLGQSAYNEQFF. The variable domain in full, with the rest retrieved from reference TRBV5-1 and TRBJ2-1, is KAGVTQTPRYLIKTRGQQVTLSCSPISGHRSVSWYQQTPGQGLQFLFEYFSETQRNKGNFPGRFSGRQFSNSRSEMNVSTLELGDSALYLCASSLGQSAYNEQFFGPGTRLTVL.